This T cell receptor (beta chain) was recorded in a study of blood T cells in healthy people across ages. For this clonotype: One base away lies a much larger clone, so this may be a sequencing read error.

For the second PCR, which ran for roughly 6 to 12 cycles, a sample-barcoded 5' primer and a J-beta primer mix were used. In TCRdb, the 5' RACE reads were re-called with MiXCR into one record per CDR3 protein. Of hundreds of thousands of distinct CDR3 sequences in the sample, roughly half are singletons; the top ten hold approximately 13%. CDR3 length: 14 amino acids. The TCR was taken from a woman of 80 years or more in good health. The chain has TRBV12-3 or TRBV12-4 and TRBJ2-3; TRBD2 aligns across 11 bases. The sequenced sample consisted of blood. CDR3 protein: CASRPGTSGNTRYF. CDR3 nucleotides: TGTGCCAGCAGGCCCGGGACTAGCGGAAATACGCGGTATTTT.